The rows below give T cell receptor beta chains drawn from one sample of a study of radiotherapy plus CTLA-4 blockade in lung cancer. This table comes from immunoSEQ multiplex PCR, and its TCRdb copy is limited to in-frame clones, with some not included. The data show about 32,000 clones, with approximately 80% seen just once and approximately 25% held by the top ten. Sample: peripheral blood, taken from a patient treated with radiotherapy plus ipilimumab. The source is a human donor with non-small cell lung cancer that progressed on radiotherapy plus ipilimumab. Both conserved end residues are part of each CDR3. D genes are given only for firm matches. Clone size is given for some rows only: seen once, a few or many times, or a class if the clone is expanded.

-	once	12	TRBJ2-5	TRBV5-1	TGCGCCAGCAGCTTAACAGTAGAGACCCAGTACTTC	CASSLTVETQYF
TRBD2	-	15	TRBJ2-5	TRBV19	TGTGCCAGTAGTAGGAGCGGGGGGGGACAAGAGACCCAGTACTTC	CASSRSGGGQETQYF
-	-	14	TRBJ1-1	TRBV19	TGTGCCAGTAGTATGCGAGAAAAGTCCACTGAAGCTTTCTTT	CASSMREKSTEAFF
TRBD1	-	14	TRBJ1-5	TRBV2	TGTGCCAGCAGTGGCCGGGACAGGGGTCAGCCCCAGCATTTT	CASSGRDRGQPQHF
TRBD1	-	14	TRBJ1-4	TRBV27	TGTGCCAGCAGTCCCGGGACAGGGTACGAAAAACTGTTTTTT	CASSPGTGYEKLFF
TRBD1	-	18	TRBJ1-5	TRBV18	TGTGCCAGCTCACCGGCAGGGGGCTATCTTAACTCCAATCAGCCCCAGCATTTT	CASSPAGGYLNSNQPQHF
-	-	16	TRBJ2-2	TRBV6-1	TGTGCCAGCAGTGAAGTACCCCACGGAGACACCGGGGAGCTGTTTTTT	CASSEVPHGDTGELFF
-	-	16	TRBJ2-7	TRBV27	TGTGCCAGCGGCCCCGGGGGGGACAGGGCCCCCTACGAGCAGTACTTC	CASGPGGDRAPYEQYF
TRBD1	-	16	TRBJ2-4	TRBV4-1	TGCGCCAGCAGCCAGGCCGGGACAGGGACCAAAAACATTCAGTACTTC	CASSQAGTGTKNIQYF
TRBD2	-	15	TRBJ2-3	TRBV7-9	TGTGCAACCGGGACTAGCGGGGGGGCCAGGGATACGCAGTATTTT	CATGTSGGARDTQYF
-	-	12	TRBJ1-2	TRBV12-2	TGTGCAAGTCGCTTAGCGCGGTGGGGCTACACCTTC	CASRLARWGYTF
-	-	14	TRBJ2-2	TRBV9	TGTGCCAGCAGCTCATCGGGAGTCACCGGGGAGCTGTTTTTT	CASSSSGVTGELFF
TRBD2	-	17	TRBJ2-3	TRBV18	TGTGCCAGCTCACCACCGGGCCTAGCGGGGAGCACAGATACGCAGTATTTT	CASSPPGLAGSTDTQYF
TRBD1	-	14	TRBJ1-4	TRBV6-5	TGTGCCAGCAGGGCGGGGACAGAGGGTGAAAAACTGTTTTTT	CASRAGTEGEKLFF
TRBD2	-	17	TRBJ2-5	TRBV5-1	TGCGCCAGCAGCCCGAACCCTAGCGGGGGGAACCAAGAGACCCAGTACTTC	CASSPNPSGGNQETQYF
-	-	15	TRBJ2-7	TRBV7-9	TGTGCCAGCAGCTTAGGAGGCGGAAGCTCCTACGAGCAGTACTTC	CASSLGGGSSYEQYF
TRBD1	-	16	TRBJ1-4	TRBV4-3	TGCGCCAGCAGCCAAGGGGTGGACAGGGGGTCGGAAAAACTGTTTTTT	CASSQGVDRGSEKLFF